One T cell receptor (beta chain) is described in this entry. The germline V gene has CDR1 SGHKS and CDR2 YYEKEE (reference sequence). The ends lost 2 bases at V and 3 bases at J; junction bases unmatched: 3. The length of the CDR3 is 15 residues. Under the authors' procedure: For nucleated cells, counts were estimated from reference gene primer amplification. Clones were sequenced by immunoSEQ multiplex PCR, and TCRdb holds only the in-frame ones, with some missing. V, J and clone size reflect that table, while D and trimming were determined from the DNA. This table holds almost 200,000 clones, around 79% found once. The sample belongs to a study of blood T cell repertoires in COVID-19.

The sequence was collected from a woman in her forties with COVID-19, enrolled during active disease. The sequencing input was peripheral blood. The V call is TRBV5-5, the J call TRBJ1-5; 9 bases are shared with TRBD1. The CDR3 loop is CASSFGTGNNQPQHF. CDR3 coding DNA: TGTGCCAGCAGCTTTGGGACAGGGAACAATCAGCCCCAGCATTTT.